This T cell receptor (beta chain) emerged from a study of blood T cell repertoires in COVID-19. Repertoires were generated with immunoSEQ multiplex PCR, while TCRdb's copy carries only in-frame clones and drops some. The repertoire holds about 300,000 clones, about 87% seen once, with about 1.2% in the top ten. Germline assignment: CDR1 WNHNN and CDR2 SYGVQD (reference sequence). V dropped 6 bases and J dropped 2 bases, with 13 bases sitting between them. The CDR3 is 14 amino acids. Sequences were obtained from peripheral blood. The sequence came from a man in his 70s with acute or convalescent COVID-19. The J gene is TRBJ1-2, the V gene TRBV10-1, with a weak D call TRBD1 (5 bases). The CDR3, as DNA: TGCGCCAGCAGGATAGCTGGGGGGAACTATGGCTACACCTTC. As protein: CASRIAGGNYGYTF.